A selection of T cell receptor beta chains follows, all from one sample in a study of cytotoxic CD8 clonotypes in ibrutinib-treated CLL. Repertoires were generated with immunoSEQ multiplex PCR, while TCRdb's copy carries only in-frame clones and drops some. The sample shows some 120,000 clones, under 90% of them seen only once. The source material was PBMCs, sampled after 24 months of ibrutinib treatment. The receptor set was obtained from a human donor with chronic lymphocytic leukemia. The CDR3 runs from the conserved cysteine through the conserved F or W. The D gene is left open where the match is weak. A row's size may be missing; if present it is once, few, many or a size class.

size: NA
J: TRBJ1-2
V: TRBV27
D: TRBD1
CDR3: CASRRTGTGVGYTF
DNA: TGTGCCAGCCGGAGAACCGGGACAGGGGTTGGCTACACCTTC

size: NA
J: TRBJ2-5
V: TRBV11-3
D: TRBD1
CDR3: CASSSRRETGGSQETQYF
DNA: TGTGCCAGCAGCTCCCGGAGGGAAACAGGGGGTTCCCAAGAGACCCAGTACTTC

size: once
J: TRBJ1-1
V: TRBV7-6
D: TRBD1
CDR3: CASSQGTGGTEAFF
DNA: TGTGCCAGCAGCCAAGGGACAGGGGGTACTGAAGCTTTCTTT

size: once
J: TRBJ2-1
V: TRBV5-6
D: TRBD2
CDR3: CASSSGLAGATYNEQFF
DNA: TGTGCCAGCAGCTCGGGACTAGCGGGGGCAACCTACAATGAGCAGTTCTTC

size: NA
J: TRBJ2-3
V: TRBV7-8
D: TRBD1
CDR3: CASSSGQPTDTQYF
DNA: TGTGCCAGCAGCTCGGGACAGCCCACAGATACGCAGTATTTT

size: once
J: TRBJ1-1
V: TRBV28
D: NA
CDR3: CASSPPLLNTEAFF
DNA: TGTGCCAGCAGTCCTCCGCTTTTAAACACTGAAGCTTTCTTT

size: NA
J: TRBJ2-3
V: TRBV7-2
D: NA
CDR3: CASSLPGRRGADTQYF
DNA: TGTGCCAGCAGCTTACCTGGGCGGAGGGGGGCAGATACGCAGTATTTT

size: NA
J: TRBJ2-2
V: TRBV6-6
D: TRBD1
CDR3: CASSLRQGATGELFF
DNA: TGTGCCAGCAGCCTAAGACAGGGGGCCACCGGGGAGCTGTTTTTT

size: NA
J: TRBJ2-5
V: TRBV7-2
D: NA
CDR3: CASSDGLWRYF
DNA: TGTGCCAGCAGCGACGGACTGTGGAGGTACTTC

size: NA
J: TRBJ2-5
V: TRBV18
D: TRBD2
CDR3: CASSPTRGGETQYF
DNA: TGTGCCAGCTCACCAACGAGGGGAGGGGAGACCCAGTACTTC

size: NA
J: TRBJ1-2
V: TRBV27
D: NA
CDR3: CASRGQLRTNYGYTF
DNA: TGTGCCAGCAGGGGACAACTCAGAACTAACTATGGCTACACCTTC

size: NA
J: TRBJ1-5
V: TRBV5-1
D: NA
CDR3: CASSLGGANQPQHF
DNA: TGCGCCAGCAGCTTGGGGGGGGCCAATCAGCCCCAGCATTTT

size: NA
J: TRBJ2-1
V: TRBV27
D: TRBD2
CDR3: CASSPRGRGNNEQFF
DNA: TGTGCCAGCAGTCCCCGTGGGCGGGGGAACAATGAGCAGTTCTTC

size: NA
J: TRBJ2-2
V: TRBV4-2
D: NA
CDR3: CASSQDRPGRPGVTGELFF
DNA: TGTGCCAGCAGCCAAGATCGCCCTGGTCGGCCAGGGGTTACCGGGGAGCTGTTTTTT

size: few
J: TRBJ1-6
V: TRBV12-5
D: TRBD1
CDR3: CASGTGGLDSPLHF
DNA: TGTGCTAGTGGCACAGGGGGCTTGGATTCACCCCTCCACTTT

size: NA
J: TRBJ2-7
V: TRBV12-5
D: TRBD1
CDR3: CASGTGGVYEQYF
DNA: TGTGCTAGTGGTACAGGGGGCGTATACGAGCAGTACTTC

size: NA
J: TRBJ1-3
V: TRBV10-3
D: NA
CDR3: CAISPSGSRNTIYF
DNA: TGTGCCATCAGTCCCAGCGGATCCAGAAACACCATATATTTT

size: NA
J: TRBJ2-7
V: TRBV6-5
D: TRBD2
CDR3: CASSKSGSSYEQYF
DNA: TGTGCCAGCAGCAAAAGCGGGAGCTCCTACGAGCAGTACTTC

size: NA
J: TRBJ2-1
V: TRBV27
D: TRBD2
CDR3: CASSSALRGAINEQFF
DNA: TGTGCCAGCAGTTCCGCTTTGCGGGGGGCAATCAATGAGCAGTTCTTC

size: NA
J: TRBJ2-3
V: TRBV2
D: TRBD2
CDR3: CASSSLAGGSSTDTQYF
DNA: TGTGCCAGCAGTTCCCTAGCGGGGGGTTCTAGCACAGATACGCAGTATTTT

size: NA
J: TRBJ2-7
V: TRBV10-3
D: NA
CDR3: CAISESRGYEQYF
DNA: TGTGCCATCAGTGAGAGTCGGGGGTACGAGCAGTACTTC

size: NA
J: TRBJ1-2
V: TRBV18
D: NA
CDR3: CASSPSSDPGLYGGYTF
DNA: TGTGCCAGCTCACCAAGTTCCGACCCGGGACTATATGGTGGCTACACCTTC

size: few
J: TRBJ1-2
V: TRBV5-4
D: NA
CDR3: CASSLEDYGYTF
DNA: TGTGCCAGCAGCTTGGAAGACTATGGCTACACCTTC

size: NA
J: TRBJ1-2
V: TRBV30
D: NA
CDR3: CAWTRGYYGYTF
DNA: TGTGCCTGGACCCGGGGGTACTATGGCTACACCTTC

size: NA
J: TRBJ2-7
V: TRBV4-1
D: NA
CDR3: CASSQEGGWAYEQYF
DNA: TGCGCCAGCAGCCAAGAGGGTGGATGGGCCTACGAGCAGTACTTC

size: once
J: TRBJ1-6
V: TRBV4-2
D: NA
CDR3: CASSQESRGRSYNSPLHF
DNA: TGTGCCAGCAGCCAAGAGTCGCGAGGGCGCTCCTATAATTCACCCCTCCACTTT

size: NA
J: TRBJ1-2
V: TRBV7-2
D: NA
CDR3: CASSLDKPRTGGANYGYTF
DNA: TGTGCCAGCAGCTTAGACAAACCTAGAACCGGAGGGGCTAACTATGGCTACACCTTC

size: NA
J: TRBJ1-1
V: TRBV27
D: NA
CDR3: CASSLLRGGTEAFF
DNA: TGTGCCAGCAGTTTATTACGGGGCGGCACTGAAGCTTTCTTT

size: NA
J: TRBJ2-7
V: TRBV7-2
D: NA
CDR3: CASSLVNTYEQYF
DNA: TGTGCCAGCAGCTTGGTGAACACCTACGAGCAGTACTTC

size: NA
J: TRBJ2-3
V: TRBV6-5
D: NA
CDR3: CASSPSRSTDTQYF
DNA: TGTGCCAGCAGCCCGAGTCGCAGCACAGATACGCAGTATTTT

size: NA
J: TRBJ2-7
V: TRBV7-2
D: NA
CDR3: CASSSSGAYEQYF
DNA: TGTGCCAGCAGCTCTTCAGGGGCCTACGAGCAGTACTTC

size: NA
J: TRBJ1-1
V: TRBV5-1
D: NA
CDR3: CASSREGVNTEAFF
DNA: TGCGCCAGCAGCCGGGAGGGTGTGAACACTGAAGCTTTCTTT

size: NA
J: TRBJ2-5
V: TRBV7-9
D: NA
CDR3: CASSHGALWGKETQYF
DNA: TGTGCCAGCAGCCACGGTGCCCTGTGGGGGAAAGAGACCCAGTACTTC

size: once
J: TRBJ2-7
V: TRBV14
D: TRBD2
CDR3: CASSLALAGAYEQYF
DNA: TGTGCCAGCAGCCTAGCACTAGCGGGGGCCTACGAGCAGTACTTC

size: once
J: TRBJ2-2
V: TRBV5-5
D: NA
CDR3: CASSSPTPPGELFF
DNA: TGTGCCAGCAGCTCGCCGACTCCGCCCGGGGAGCTGTTTTTT

size: NA
J: TRBJ2-3
V: TRBV9
D: NA
CDR3: CASSQALASDTQYF
DNA: TGTGCCAGCAGCCAGGCACTAGCCTCAGATACGCAGTATTTT

size: few
J: TRBJ1-4
V: TRBV7-2
D: NA
CDR3: CASSPRHYGEKLFF
DNA: TGTGCCAGCAGCCCTAGACACTACGGTGAAAAACTGTTTTTT

size: NA
J: TRBJ2-2
V: TRBV14
D: NA
CDR3: CASSRGTGELFF
DNA: TGTGCCAGCAGCCGTGGCACCGGGGAGCTGTTTTTT

size: NA
J: TRBJ2-1
V: TRBV2
D: NA
CDR3: CASQPPRSYNEQFF
DNA: TGTGCCAGCCAACCCCCCCGCTCCTACAATGAGCAGTTCTTC

size: NA
J: TRBJ2-5
V: TRBV11-2
D: TRBD1
CDR3: CASSLVGTGVFETQYF
DNA: TGTGCCAGCAGCTTAGTCGGGACAGGGGTTTTTGAGACCCAGTACTTC